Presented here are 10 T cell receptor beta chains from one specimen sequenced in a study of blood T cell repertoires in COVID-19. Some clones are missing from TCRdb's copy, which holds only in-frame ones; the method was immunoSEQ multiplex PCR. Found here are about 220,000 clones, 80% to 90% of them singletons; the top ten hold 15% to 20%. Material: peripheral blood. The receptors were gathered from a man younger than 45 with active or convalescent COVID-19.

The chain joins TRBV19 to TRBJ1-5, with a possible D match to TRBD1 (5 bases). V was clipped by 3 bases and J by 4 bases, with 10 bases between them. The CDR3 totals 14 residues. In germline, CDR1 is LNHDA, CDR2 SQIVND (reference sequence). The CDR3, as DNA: TGTGCCAGTAGTATTATCAGGGTGAATCAGCCCCAGCATTTT. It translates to CASSIIRVNQPQHF.

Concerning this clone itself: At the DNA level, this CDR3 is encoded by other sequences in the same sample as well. The CDR3 DNA is TGTGCCTGGAGTGTGTCGGGGGACAATCAGCCCCAGCATTTT. This encodes CAWSVSGDNQPQHF. This sequence joins TRBV30 and TRBJ1-5, with D perhaps matching TRBD1 (5 bases). The germline V and J ends were trimmed by 0 bases and 3 bases, with 9 bases remaining between them. Germline CDR1 is GTSNPN and CDR2 is SVGIG (reference sequence). The CDR3 runs to 14 residues.

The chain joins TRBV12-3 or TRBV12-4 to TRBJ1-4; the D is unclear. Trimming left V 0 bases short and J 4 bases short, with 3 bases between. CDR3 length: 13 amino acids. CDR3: CASSLANNEKLFF. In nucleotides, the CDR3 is TGTGCCAGCAGTTTAGCCAATAATGAAAAACTGTTTTTT.

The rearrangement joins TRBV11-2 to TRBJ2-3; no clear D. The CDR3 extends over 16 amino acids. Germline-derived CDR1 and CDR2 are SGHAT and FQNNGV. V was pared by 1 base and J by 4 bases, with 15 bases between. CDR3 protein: CASSLGDRVRADTQYF. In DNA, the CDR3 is TGTGCCAGCAGCTTAGGTGATCGGGTCCGGGCAGATACGCAGTATTTT.

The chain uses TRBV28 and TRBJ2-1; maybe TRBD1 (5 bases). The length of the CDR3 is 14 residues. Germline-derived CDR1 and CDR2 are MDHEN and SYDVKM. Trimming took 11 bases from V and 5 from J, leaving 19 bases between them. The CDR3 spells CALSRLPTDNEQFF. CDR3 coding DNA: TGTGCCCTCTCTCGGCTGCCGACAGACAATGAGCAGTTCTTC.

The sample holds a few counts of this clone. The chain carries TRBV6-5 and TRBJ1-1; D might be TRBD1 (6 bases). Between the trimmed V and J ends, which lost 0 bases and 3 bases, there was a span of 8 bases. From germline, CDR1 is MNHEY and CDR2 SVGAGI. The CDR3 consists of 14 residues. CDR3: CASSYSPGDTEAFF. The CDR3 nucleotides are TGTGCCAGCAGTTACTCCCCAGGGGACACTGAAGCTTTCTTT.

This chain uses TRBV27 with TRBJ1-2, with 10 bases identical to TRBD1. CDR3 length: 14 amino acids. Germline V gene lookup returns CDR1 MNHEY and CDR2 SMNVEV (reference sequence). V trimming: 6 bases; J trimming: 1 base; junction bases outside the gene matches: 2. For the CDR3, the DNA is TGTGCCAGCAGGGGACAGGGGATTAACTATGGCTACACCTTC. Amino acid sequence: CASRGQGINYGYTF.

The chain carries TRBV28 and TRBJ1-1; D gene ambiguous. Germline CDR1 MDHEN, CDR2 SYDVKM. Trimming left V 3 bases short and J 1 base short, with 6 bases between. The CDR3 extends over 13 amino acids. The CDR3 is CASSFSSNTEAFF. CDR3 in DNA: TGTGCCAGCAGTTTTTCCTCGAACACTGAAGCTTTCTTT.

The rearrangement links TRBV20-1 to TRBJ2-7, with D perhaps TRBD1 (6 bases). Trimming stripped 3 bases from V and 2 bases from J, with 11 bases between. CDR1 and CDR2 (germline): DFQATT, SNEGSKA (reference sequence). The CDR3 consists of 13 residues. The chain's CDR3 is CSASSGVTYEQYF. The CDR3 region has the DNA TGCAGTGCTAGTTCAGGGGTGACCTACGAGCAGTACTTC.

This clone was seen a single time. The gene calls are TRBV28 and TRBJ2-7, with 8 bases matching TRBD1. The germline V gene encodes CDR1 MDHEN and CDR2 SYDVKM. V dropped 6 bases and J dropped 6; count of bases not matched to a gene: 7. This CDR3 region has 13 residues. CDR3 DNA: TGTGCCAGCAGCGGACAGGGCCTAGCCGAGCAGTACTTC. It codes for CASSGQGLAEQYF.